This TCR beta chain was obtained from a study of T cells in Graves' hyperthyroidism and ophthalmopathy. Study results and limitations: Ophthalmopathy was distinguished from stable hyperthyroidism by 13 V-J signatures.

CDR3 length: 14 residues. The germline V and J ends were trimmed by 5 bases and 1 base, with 12 bases remaining between them. RNA transcripts provided the source from which TCR beta CDR3 regions were amplified. When the TCR CDR3 underwent first-round RT-PCR, the HTBI primer set was used. TCRdb re-called the multiplex PCR reads through MiXCR, storing one row per CDR3 protein. The data show 500,000 to 650,000 distinct CDR3 sequences, with around 13% seen just once and about 15% held by the top ten. This clonotype showed up many times. Antigen: not known. Recently diagnosed hyperthyroidism of less than 2 months' duration affected patients aged 18 to 65.

This clonotype originated in a woman aged 40 to 55 with Graves' hyperthyroidism. The source material was blood. The chain is built from TRBV12-3 or TRBV12-4 and TRBJ2-7; D may be TRBD1 (5 bases). The CDR3 is CASSPMAGSYEQYF. In DNA, the CDR3 is TGTGCCAGCAGTCCCATGGCAGGGTCCTACGAGCAGTACTTC.